These 13 T cell receptor beta chains share one sample of origin, sequenced in a study of graft-versus-host responses after intestinal transplantation. These receptors are not linked to any known antigen. Sequencing was performed with immunoSEQ multiplex PCR; in TCRdb, only in-frame clones are kept and a portion is missing. The sample records around 130,000 clones, over 85% being singletons. Sequenced material: unstimulated CD4+ T cells sorted from spleen or lymph node cells, taken before intestinal transplant. These receptors all stem from a human donor who received an intestinal transplant.

The V call is TRBV15, the J call TRBJ2-2, with D unresolved. The germline CDR1 and CDR2 sequences are LNHNV and YYDKDF (reference sequence). Trimming left V 1 base short and J 6 bases short, with 3 bases between. This CDR3 is 12 amino acids long. The CDR3: CATSRGAGELFF. The CDR3 DNA reads TGTGCCACCAGCAGAGGGGCCGGGGAGCTGTTTTTT.

This chain uses TRBV10-3 with TRBJ2-3; possible D gene TRBD2, 6 bases. Germline CDR1 ENHRY, CDR2 SYGVKD. Trimming removed 6 bases at V and 2 bases at J, with 24 bases between. The CDR3 is 18 residues long. CDR3 sequence (DNA): TGTGCCATCAGGGCCCCTCACGCACTAGCAGTCAACACAGATACGCAGTATTTT. Translating gives CAIRAPHALAVNTDTQYF.

This chain links TRBV7-8 with TRBJ1-2; D remains ambiguous. Germline-derived CDR1 and CDR2 are SGHVS and FQNEAQ. V lost 1 base to trimming and J lost 3 bases, with 21 bases between them. CDR3 length: 18 amino acids. CDR3 coding DNA: TGTGCCAGCAGCTTAGGGTCATTAATCGGGGTTGGTGACTATGGCTACACCTTC. This translates into CASSLGSLIGVGDYGYTF.

J is TRBJ2-3 and V is TRBV9; 9 bases agree with TRBD2. Germline CDR1 SGDLS, CDR2 YYNGEE. The CDR3 spans 15 residues. With 4 bases clipped from V and 0 bases from J, the junction kept 3 bases outside the gene matches. The CDR3: CASSPSGGSTDTQYF. CDR3 DNA sequence: TGTGCCAGCAGCCCCAGCGGGGGGAGCACAGATACGCAGTATTTT.

The chain joins TRBV21-1 to TRBJ1-6. TRBV21-1 is reported as a pseudogene. This CDR3 has 13 amino acids. CDR3: CASSTGPNSPLHF. As DNA, the CDR3 is TGTGCCAGCAGCACCGGTCCAAATTCACCCCTCCACTTT.

The DNA for the CDR3 is TGTGCCAGCAGAGGGACAGGGGGAGAGACCCAGTACTTC. Its translation is CASRGTGGETQYF. The gene calls are TRBV6-1 and TRBJ2-5; 11 nucleotides line up with TRBD1. Trimming cost V 6 bases and J 4 bases; bases outside gene matches: 1. Germline V lookup: CDR1 MNHNS, CDR2 SASEGT. This CDR3 comprises 13 residues.

The rearrangement links TRBV6-5 to TRBJ2-3, with D possibly TRBD2 on 6 matching bases. This CDR3 has 13 amino acids. V lost 6 bases and J 8 bases, leaving 15 bases between the germline ends. The germline CDR1 and CDR2 sequences are MNHEY and SVGAGI. CDR3 sequence: CASREGPDGTQYF. The CDR3 DNA is TGTGCCAGCAGGGAGGGTCCTGACGGTACGCAGTATTTT.

The rearrangement links TRBV5-6 to TRBJ2-7, with D perhaps TRBD1 (6 bases). The germline gives CDR1 SGHDT, CDR2 YYEEEE. The CDR3 consists of 14 residues. V lost 4 bases and J 2 bases, leaving 13 bases between the germline ends. The CDR3 spells CASSQVQGTYEQYF. In DNA form, the CDR3 reads TGTGCCAGCAGCCAAGTACAGGGAACCTACGAGCAGTACTTC.

The CDR3 coding sequence is TGTGCCAGCAGGACCGGGACCGCAGGGGTTCAGCCCCAGCATTTT. Its translation: CASRTGTAGVQPQHF. The V and J genes are TRBV6-1 and TRBJ1-5, with D possibly being TRBD1 (6 bases). Trimming took off 6 bases at V and 6 bases at J, with 18 bases between the two ends. CDR3 length: 15 residues. Looked up from germline, CDR1 is MNHNS and CDR2 is SASEGT.

The rearrangement links TRBV10-3 to TRBJ2-1, with TRBD2 matching over 10 bases. CDR3 size: 15 residues. CDR1 is ENHRY and CDR2 is SYGVKD in the germline V gene. V shed 7 bases, J shed 5 bases, and the junction held 8 bases outside the gene matches. DNA for the CDR3: TGTGCCATCACACCTAGCGGGGGCCCCCACAATGAGCAGTTCTTC. As protein: CAITPSGGPHNEQFF.

The chain combines TRBV7-9 with TRBJ2-7; D gene uncertain. The CDR3 is 15 residues long. V lost 5 bases to trimming and J lost 0 bases, with 14 bases between them. Looked up from germline, CDR1 is SEHNR and CDR2 is FQNEAQ (reference sequence). CDR3 nucleotides: TGTGCCAGCAGCGAAGGAGCACCAATCTCCTACGAGCAGTACTTC. Translated, it gives CASSEGAPISYEQYF.

The chain recombines TRBV18 with TRBJ2-5, with 12 bases matching TRBD1. V shed 5 bases and J 5 bases; nucleotides not matched to a gene: 9. Germline V gene data show CDR1 as KGHSH and CDR2 as LQKENI. This CDR3 spans 16 amino acids. The CDR3 reads CASSVPGQGAAETQYF. CDR3 bases: TGTGCCAGCTCAGTCCCGGGACAGGGGGCTGCGGAGACCCAGTACTTC.

The CDR3 DNA reads as TGTGCCAGTAGTACTGGTAAGCAAGAGACCCAGTACTTC. Translating gives CASSTGKQETQYF. The chain combines TRBV19 with TRBJ2-5, with D hard to call. This CDR3 has 13 amino acids. V was trimmed by 4 bases and J by 2 bases, leaving 8 bases between them. CDR1 is LNHDA, CDR2 SQIVND, per germline (reference sequence).